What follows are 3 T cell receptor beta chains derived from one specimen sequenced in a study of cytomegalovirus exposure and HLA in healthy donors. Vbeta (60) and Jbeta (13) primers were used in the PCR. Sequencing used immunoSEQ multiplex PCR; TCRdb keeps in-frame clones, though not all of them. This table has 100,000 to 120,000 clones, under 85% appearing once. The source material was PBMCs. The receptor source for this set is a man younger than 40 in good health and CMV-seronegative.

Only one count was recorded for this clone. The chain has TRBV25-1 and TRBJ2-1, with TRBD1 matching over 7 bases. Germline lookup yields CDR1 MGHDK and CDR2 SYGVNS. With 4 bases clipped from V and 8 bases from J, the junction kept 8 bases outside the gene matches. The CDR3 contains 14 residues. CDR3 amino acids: CASSGATGNDEQFF. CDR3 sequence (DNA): TGTGCCAGCAGTGGCGCGACAGGGAACGATGAGCAGTTCTTC.

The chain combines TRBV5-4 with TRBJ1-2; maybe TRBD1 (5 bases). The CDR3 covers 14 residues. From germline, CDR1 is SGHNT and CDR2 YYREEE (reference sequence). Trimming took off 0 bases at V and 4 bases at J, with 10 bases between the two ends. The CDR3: CASSLAREPYGYTF. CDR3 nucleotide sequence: TGTGCCAGCAGCTTGGCCAGGGAACCCTATGGCTACACCTTC.

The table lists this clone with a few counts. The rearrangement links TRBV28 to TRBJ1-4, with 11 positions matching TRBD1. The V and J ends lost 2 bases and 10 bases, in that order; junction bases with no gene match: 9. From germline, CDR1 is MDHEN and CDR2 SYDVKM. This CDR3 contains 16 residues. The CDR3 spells CASSLRGQGASGKLFF. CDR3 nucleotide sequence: TGTGCCAGCAGTTTACGTGGACAGGGGGCATCGGGAAAACTGTTTTTT.